This T cell receptor beta chain was identified during a study of shared clonotypes between healthy human individuals. General study results and limits: An anticipated effect of sequencing depth on clonotype sharing among donors was recognized.

Each PCR replicate run on unsorted PBMC took in about 300 ng DNA, tens of thousands of T cell genomes. Generated by immunoSEQ multiplex PCR, the TCRdb table keeps only in-frame clones and is missing some. This sample yields approximately 500,000 clones, of which about 80% are seen a single time; about 12% belongs to the top ten. The healthy adult donors were HIV-negative and reported no recent acute infections or vaccinations. Nashville, Tennessee was home to all donors, who were Caucasian adults. The CDR3 runs 14 residues. Germline loops: CDR1 MNHEY, CDR2 SMNVEV (reference sequence). V lost 1 base and J lost 4, with 10 bases in between. As concerns this clone: Its antigen is not identified.

This TCR came from a woman in her 40s in good health. Some clones in this sample may be carry-over from other donors' samples. The specimen sequenced was PBMCs. V gene TRBV27 combines with J gene TRBJ1-1, with D perhaps TRBD1 (5 bases). This CDR3 reads CASSLYRGSTEAFF. In nucleotides, the CDR3 is TGTGCCAGCAGTTTATATAGGGGATCCACTGAAGCTTTCTTT.